One T cell receptor beta chain is described in this entry. Its cognate antigen is unknown. This entry belongs to a study of cytomegalovirus exposure and HLA in healthy donors. Notes on the study in general: There were reportedly fewer N-insertions in an Asian-associated ancestry cluster than the roughly 670-donor mean, in a later analysis. Despite most TCR sequences being rare, some public TCRs occurred in many donors. Later analysis associated a missense DCLRE1C variant with TCR beta V- and J-gene trimming. A later look showed TCR association rates differing by HLA locus, highest for DRB1 and lowest for HLA-C.

The trim removed 4 bases at V and 4 bases at J, leaving 11 bases unmatched. The germline V gene has CDR1 LNHDA and CDR2 SQIVND (reference sequence). This CDR3 region has 16 residues. The PCR was carried out with 60 Vbeta primers and 13 Jbeta primers. TCRdb's table, derived via immunoSEQ multiplex PCR, lists solely in-frame clones and lacks some. Found here are more than 80,000 clones, around nine tenths of them singletons; the top ten hold 8% to 10%. Sequencing input: PBMCs. The chain uses TRBV19 and TRBJ2-3; TRBD1 agrees at 7 bases. This sequence originates from a man under 40 in good health and CMV-seropositive. In DNA form, the CDR3 reads TGTGCCAGTAGTAAACAACCGGGACAGAGATCAGATACGCAGTATTTT. Protein: CASSKQPGQRSDTQYF.